These 23 T cell receptor beta chains came from one sample sequenced in a study of T cells after posttransplantation cyclophosphamide (dated by TCRdb to about 2016). The library was prepared using the immunoSEQ multiplex PCR assay. TCRdb carries this immuneACCESS record with in-frame sequences only. Its versions omit some clonotypes, under half of them owing to an unresolved V gene in the studies checked, with the rest unexplained. The sample profile shows some 27,000 clones; just over 85% of them were found once. The ten largest make up 3% to 4% of the sample. Sequencing was performed on PBMCs. Receptors originate from a man over 45.

This clone showed up just a few times. The rearrangement uses TRBV4-3 and TRBJ2-7; a weak D match, TRBD2 (7 bases). CDR1 is LGHNA and CDR2 is YSLEER in the germline V gene. V lost 0 bases and J 7 bases, leaving 19 bases between the germline ends. This CDR3 spans 16 amino acids. CDR3 protein: CASSQDLPGGIGEQYF. The CDR3 nucleotides are TGCGCCAGCAGCCAAGATCTGCCGGGGGGCATAGGGGAGCAGTACTTC.

This chain uses TRBV7-3 with TRBJ2-1; TRBD2 matches at 12 bases. The V and J ends lost 5 bases and 15 bases, in that order; junction bases with no gene match: 5. This CDR3 has 12 residues. Looked up from germline, CDR1 is SGHTA and CDR2 is FQGTGA. The CDR3 DNA reads as TGTGCCAGCAGCCTAGCGGGAGGGTTGAGGTTCTTC. This translates into CASSLAGGLRFF. The variable domain in full, completed from reference TRBV7-3 and TRBJ2-1, reads GAGVSQTPSNKVTEKGKYVELRCDPISGHTALYWYRQSLGQGPEFLIYFQGTGAADDSGLPNDRFFAVRPEGSVSTLKIQRTERGDSAVYLCASSLAGGLRFFGPGTRLTVL.

This clone showed up just once. The gene calls are TRBV5-1 and TRBJ1-5, with 10 bases fitting TRBD1. The CDR3 loop spans 16 amino acids. Germline V gene sequence: CDR1 SGHRS, CDR2 YFSETQ. V dropped 7 bases and J dropped 7; count of bases not matched to a gene: 14. The CDR3 DNA follows: TGCGCCAGCGCTCCGGGAGGGACAGGGGTGGGACAGCCCCAGCATTTT. Its translation is CASAPGGTGVGQPQHF.

This clone appeared a single time. The V and J genes are TRBV5-1 and TRBJ2-7, with 9 bases aligning to TRBD2. CDR1 SGHRS and CDR2 YFSETQ come from the germline V gene. This CDR3 is 16 amino acids long. The junction had 9 bases not matched to a gene; V was cut back by 2 bases and J by 3 bases. The CDR3 spells CASSFTSGPPNYEQYF. CDR3 nucleotides: TGCGCCAGCAGCTTCACTAGCGGGCCCCCCAACTACGAGCAGTACTTC.

The V call is TRBV5-1, the J call TRBJ1-1; D is undetermined. This CDR3 region has 13 residues. V shed 6 bases and J shed 2 bases, with 11 bases lying between them. Germline V gene sequence: CDR1 SGHRS, CDR2 YFSETQ. CDR3 region: CASTGESNTEAFF. The CDR3 DNA reads as TGCGCCAGCACTGGAGAATCAAACACTGAAGCTTTCTTT.

The chain links TRBV6-5 to TRBJ2-1; perhaps TRBD1 as D (5 bases). Per the germline V gene, CDR1 is MNHEY and CDR2 is SVGAGI. This CDR3 comprises 15 residues. V lost 2 bases to trimming and J lost 6 bases, with 14 bases between them. CDR3 bases: TGTGCCAGCAGTTACGGCAGGGCCAGAGTCAATGAGCAGTTCTTC. Its protein product is CASSYGRARVNEQFF.

V is TRBV5-4 and J is TRBJ1-2; no reliable D call. Germline-derived CDR1 and CDR2 are SGHNT and YYREEE (reference sequence). There are 14 residues in the CDR3. Trimming took 3 bases from V and 4 from J, leaving 13 bases between them. CDR3 region: CASSSREGGYGYTF. Here the CDR3 DNA reads TGTGCCAGCAGCTCCCGGGAGGGCGGCTATGGCTACACCTTC.

Written as DNA, the CDR3 is TGTGCCAGCAGCTCGGGACAGGGGACGGGCGAGCAGTACTTC. Translating it yields CASSSGQGTGEQYF. V usage is TRBV5-8 and J usage is TRBJ2-7; 10 bases line up with TRBD1. The CDR3 has 14 residues. J gave up 6 bases and V 3 bases, and 6 bases lay outside the gene matches. Germline V gene lookup returns CDR1 SGHTS and CDR2 YDEGEE.

In nucleotides, the CDR3 is TGCGCCAGCAGCCAAAGGTTGGCGGGGGCAGGGGAGACCTACGAGCAGTACTTC. The encoded protein is CASSQRLAGAGETYEQYF. The chain recombines TRBV4-1 with TRBJ2-7; D perhaps matches TRBD2 (7 bases). The V gene's germline CDR1 is MGHRA and CDR2 YSYEKL. The CDR3 covers 18 residues. Trimming left V 2 bases short and J 2 bases short, with 22 bases between.

The J gene is TRBJ1-1, the V gene TRBV12-5, with 7 bases matching TRBD1. The CDR3 runs 15 residues. Germline CDR1 reads LGHNT; CDR2 reads FRNRAP. The V and J ends lost 0 bases and 2 bases, in that order; junction bases with no gene match: 3. This CDR3 reads CASGLVQGINTEAFF. DNA for the CDR3: TGTGCTAGTGGTTTGGTACAGGGGATTAACACTGAAGCTTTCTTT.

A few counts support this clone. V gene TRBV7-9 combines with J gene TRBJ1-3; 7 bases are shared with TRBD1. After removal of 5 bases from V and 0 bases from J, the junction contained 4 bases not matched to a gene. The germline V gene encodes CDR1 SEHNR and CDR2 FQNEAQ (reference sequence). The CDR3 has 15 amino acids. CDR3 in amino acids: CASSPTGSSGNTIYF. The CDR3 nucleotides read TGTGCCAGCAGCCCGACAGGGTCCTCTGGAAACACCATATATTTT.

This clone was found once. The chain carries TRBV5-1 and TRBJ2-5, with D possibly matching TRBD1 (5 bases). This CDR3 spans 13 amino acids. CDR1 is SGHRS, CDR2 YFSETQ, per germline. Trimming removed 2 bases at V and 5 bases at J, with 10 bases between. The CDR3, as DNA: TGCGCCAGCAGCTTTCTGGGGCGGGAGACCCAGTACTTC. It yields the protein CASSFLGRETQYF.

This chain links TRBV5-1 with TRBJ1-3, with 7 bases identical to TRBD1. Trimming cost V 4 bases and J 4 bases; bases outside gene matches: 14. Germline V lookup: CDR1 SGHRS, CDR2 YFSETQ. The CDR3 length is 17 residues. The CDR3 region is CASSVGGGSSSGNTIYF. Here the CDR3 DNA reads TGCGCCAGCAGCGTTGGAGGGGGCTCTTCGTCCGGAAACACCATATATTTT. Together with reference TRBV5-1 and TRBJ1-3, the CDR3 gives the full variable domain: KAGVTQTPRYLIKTRGQQVTLSCSPISGHRSVSWYQQTPGQGLQFLFEYFSETQRNKGNFPGRFSGRQFSNSRSEMNVSTLELGDSALYLCASSVGGGSSSGNTIYFGEGSWLTVV.

V and J are TRBV2 and TRBJ2-1; 11 nucleotides match TRBD2. The germline V gene encodes CDR1 SNHLY and CDR2 FYNNEI. CDR3 size: 14 residues. J was trimmed by 15 bases and V by 6 bases; bases with no gene match: 13. CDR3 bases: TGTGCCAGCAGGACGGGTTTTAGCGGGAGGGCCTTGTTCTTC. This gives the protein CASRTGFSGRALFF.

V and J are TRBV6-5 and TRBJ2-7; 10 nucleotides agree with TRBD2. CDR3 length equals 13 residues. With V trimmed by 6 bases and J by 5 bases, 4 bases remained unmatched. Germline V gives CDR1 MNHEY, CDR2 SVGAGI. CDR3 in DNA: TGTGCCAGCAGATCCGGGACTAGCGACGAGCAGTACTTC. Translation: CASRSGTSDEQYF.

The chain is built from TRBV15 and TRBJ2-5, with 15 nucleotides matching TRBD2. The CDR3 consists of 17 residues. The V gene end was trimmed by 0 bases and the J gene end by 4 bases; junction bases not matched to a gene: 3. Looked up from germline, CDR1 is LNHNV and CDR2 is YYDKDF (reference sequence). CDR3 amino acids: CATSRDAGLAGGETQYF. The CDR3 coding sequence is TGTGCCACCAGCAGAGATGCGGGACTAGCGGGAGGAGAGACCCAGTACTTC.

This clone has only one observation. The chain is built from TRBV11-3 and TRBJ2-5, with 9 bases fitting TRBD1. The end of the DNA is better explained by TRBJ2-7, so the J call may be wrong. The CDR3 is 15 residues long. From germline, CDR1 is SGHNT and CDR2 YENEEA. The CDR3 is CASSPRDRDPYEQYF. In DNA, the CDR3 is TGTGCCAGCAGCCCCCGGGACAGGGATCCCTACGAGCAGTACTTC.

The genes are TRBV9 and TRBJ2-5; 9 bases are shared with TRBD2. This CDR3 spans 17 amino acids. V dropped 0 bases and J dropped 0; count of bases not matched to a gene: 6. CDR1 and CDR2 from the germline V gene are SGDLS and YYNGEE. In DNA, the CDR3 is TGTGCCAGCAGCGTAGGTTCTAGCGGGACTGACCAAGAGACCCAGTACTTC. Encoded protein: CASSVGSSGTDQETQYF.

The rearrangement links TRBV21-1 to TRBJ1-5; TRBD1, the table's D call, lacks a check against the DNA. TRBV21-1 is flagged as a pseudogene. CDR3 length equals 16 residues. The CDR3 nucleotides read TGTGCCACCGTCCCGGGACAGGTCCCAAGCAATCAGCCCCAGCATTTT. It codes for CATVPGQVPSNQPQHF.

V gene TRBV5-4 combines with J gene TRBJ2-1; D gene unclear. Germline loops: CDR1 SGHNT, CDR2 YYREEE (reference sequence). CDR3 length equals 14 residues. Trimming shortened V by 6 bases and J by 0 bases, and 10 bases separated the two germline ends. The CDR3 reads CASMSKSSYNEQFF. CDR3 nucleotide sequence: TGTGCCAGCATGTCGAAGAGCTCCTACAATGAGCAGTTCTTC.

The V gene is TRBV5-5, the J gene TRBJ2-1; no definite D call. The CDR3 runs 13 residues. The germline V gene has CDR1 SGHKS and CDR2 YYEKEE (reference sequence). Between the trimmed V and J ends, which lost 4 bases and 3 bases, there was a span of 8 bases. CDR3 sequence: CASSLVSYNEQFF. CDR3 nucleotides: TGTGCCAGCAGCCTCGTCAGCTACAATGAGCAGTTCTTC.

The gene calls are TRBV9 and TRBJ1-2; tentative D call: TRBD1 (6 bases). The V gene's germline CDR1 is SGDLS and CDR2 YYNGEE. The V end lost 0 bases, the J end lost 4 bases, and 10 bases lay between the germline ends. The CDR3 totals 14 residues. The CDR3 DNA sequence: TGTGCCAGCAGCGTAGGGACAGTCCTCTATGGCTACACCTTC. The encoded protein is CASSVGTVLYGYTF.

The rearrangement uses TRBV2 and TRBJ2-2, with TRBD1 as a possible D gene (6 bases). V was cut by 6 bases and J by 6 bases, with 8 bases left in between. The germline CDR1 and CDR2 sequences are SNHLY and FYNNEI. The CDR3 totals 12 residues. In DNA, the CDR3 is TGTGCCAGCAGATACAGGGCCGGGGAGCTGTTTTTT. Protein: CASRYRAGELFF. Looking up the rest from reference TRBV2 and TRBJ2-2 gives the full variable domain: EPEVTQTPSHQVTQMGQEVILRCVPISNHLYFYWYRQILGQKVEFLVSFYNNEISEKSEIFDDQFSVERPDGSNFTLKIRSTKLEDSAMYFCASRYRAGELFFGEGSRLTVL.